The T cell receptor (beta chain) under discussion was sequenced for a study of blood T cell repertoires in COVID-19. Overall study context: T cells, B-cell-depleted T cells, or PBMCs provided the cDNA or gDNA that served as material.

Deletions cut 5 bases from V and 14 bases from J, with 12 bases between. In germline, CDR1 is SGHNT, CDR2 YENEEA. The CDR3 length is 10 residues. Source study methods: Reference gene primer amplification in the assay estimated nucleated cell counts. Repertoires were generated with immunoSEQ multiplex PCR, while TCRdb's copy carries only in-frame clones and drops some. V and J calls and clone size are given by that table; D and trimming were obtained from the DNA. The sample lists more than 150,000 clones; roughly 84% were seen once. The sequence came from an older woman with acute or convalescent COVID-19. The V call is TRBV11-3, the J call TRBJ1-2; D ambiguous. The sequenced sample consisted of peripheral blood. In nucleotides, the CDR3 is TGTGCCAGCAGCCCTAAGCGGTGGACCTTC. This translates into CASSPKRWTF.